Each of the 3 T cell receptor beta chains below was sequenced from the same sample in a study of T cells in Graves' hyperthyroidism and ophthalmopathy. Researchers amplified the TCR beta CDR3 regions from RNA transcripts. First-round RT-PCR targeting the TCR CDR3 was performed with the HTBI primer set. TCRdb re-called the multiplex PCR reads with MiXCR, one entry per CDR3 protein. The sample includes about 500,000 distinct CDR3 sequences, roughly a sixth of them seen just once. Sequenced sample: blood. These receptors were obtained from a woman aged 18 to 35 with Graves' ophthalmopathy.

This clonotype was seen more than once but under ten times. In DNA, the CDR3 is TGTGCCAGCAGGAACTCGAATAGAAAGGGGGTAGCGGGAGTTGAGACCCAGTACTTC. It encodes CASRNSNRKGVAGVETQYF. The chain joins TRBV25-1 to TRBJ2-5, with 9 positions matching TRBD2. With V trimmed by 6 bases and J by 5 bases, 22 bases remained unmatched. The CDR3 is 19 residues long. Germline lookup yields CDR1 MGHDK and CDR2 SYGVNS.

The table lists this clonotype with many counts. This chain uses TRBV7-9 with TRBJ1-2; possible D gene TRBD1, 6 bases. The V gene's germline CDR1 is SEHNR and CDR2 FQNEAQ (reference sequence). With 2 bases removed from V and 4 bases from J, the gap between germline ends came to 11 bases. This CDR3 region has 14 residues. CDR3 sequence reads: CASSLYRDTYGYTF. The CDR3 nucleotides read TGTGCCAGCAGCTTATACAGGGATACCTATGGCTACACCTTC.

The rearrangement uses TRBV20-1 and TRBJ1-6; 7 bases map to TRBD1. The ends lost 6 bases at V and 5 bases at J; junction bases unmatched: 7. CDR3 length: 14 amino acids. CDR1 and CDR2 (germline): DFQATT, SNEGSKA (reference sequence). The DNA of the CDR3 is TGCAGTGCGAGGCCGGGACAGAATAATTCACCCCTCCACTTT. Its translation is CSARPGQNNSPLHF.